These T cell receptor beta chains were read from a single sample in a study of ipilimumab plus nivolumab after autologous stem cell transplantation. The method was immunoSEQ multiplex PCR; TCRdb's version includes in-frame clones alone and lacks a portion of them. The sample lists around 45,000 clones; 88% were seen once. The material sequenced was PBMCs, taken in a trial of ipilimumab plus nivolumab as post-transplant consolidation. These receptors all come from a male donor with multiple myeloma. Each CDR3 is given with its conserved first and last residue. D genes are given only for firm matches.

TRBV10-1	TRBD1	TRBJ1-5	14	CASSERDSHQPQHF
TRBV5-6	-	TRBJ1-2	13	CASGRDRNYGYTF
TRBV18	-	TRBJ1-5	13	CASSPLGDQPQHF
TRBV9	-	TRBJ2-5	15	CASSVDWKDQETQYF
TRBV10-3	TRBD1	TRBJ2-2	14	CAISEQGDTGELFF
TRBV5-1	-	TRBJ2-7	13	CASSLTETYEQYF
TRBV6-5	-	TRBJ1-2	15	CASRARDSSFYGYTF
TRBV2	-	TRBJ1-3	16	CASSEVPRDSGNTIYF
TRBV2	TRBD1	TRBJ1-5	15	CASTRDRGANQPQHF
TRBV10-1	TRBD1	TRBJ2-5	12	CASRTGKETQYF
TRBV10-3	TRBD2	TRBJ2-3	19	CAISESVLAGASSTDTQYF
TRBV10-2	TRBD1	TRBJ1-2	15	CASSETSGQGYGYTF
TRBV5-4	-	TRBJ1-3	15	CASSSTGFSGNTIYF
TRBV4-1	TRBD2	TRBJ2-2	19	CASSPLGLAEASNTGELFF
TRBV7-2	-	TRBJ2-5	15	CASSFQGGPGETQYF
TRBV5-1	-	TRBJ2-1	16	CASSLGTKSSYNEQFF
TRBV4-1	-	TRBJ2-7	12	CASSQQGYEQYF
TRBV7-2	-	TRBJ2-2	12	CASSFLPGELFF
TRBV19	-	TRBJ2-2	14	CASSVGQNTGELFF
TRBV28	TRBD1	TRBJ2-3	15	CASSPRTGGTDTQYF
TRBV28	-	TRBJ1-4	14	CASSLTLQTEKLFF
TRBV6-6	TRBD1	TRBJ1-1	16	CASSYGVRTGTGEAFF
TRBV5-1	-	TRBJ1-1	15	CASSLDGAGNTEAFF
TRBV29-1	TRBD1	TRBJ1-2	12	CSVRTGVYGYTF
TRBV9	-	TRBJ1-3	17	CASSVGVGQSSGNTIYF
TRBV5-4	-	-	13	CASSLGRIDEQYF
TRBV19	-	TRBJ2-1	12	CASSPDSNEQFF
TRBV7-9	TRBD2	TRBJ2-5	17	CASSLGVQAGAQETQYF